This T cell receptor beta chain was identified during a study of cytomegalovirus exposure and HLA in healthy donors. Study-wide findings and caveats: A list of about 180 TCR beta chains associated with cytomegalovirus was given. In an earlier analysis, most TCR beta V segments were productive about 87% or about 30% of the time.

Germline V gene data show CDR1 as MGHDK and CDR2 as SYGVNS. This CDR3 region has 18 residues. Turning to this clone: The antigen remains unidentified. An end of the junction differs from the germline gene, which may be a read error.

The study ran its PCR with 60 Vbeta and 13 Jbeta primers. Method: immunoSEQ multiplex PCR; TCRdb's copy keeps in-frame clones and lacks some. The sample lists about 70,000 clones; about two thirds were seen once. This receptor was identified in a man in his forties in good health and CMV-seropositive. The source material was PBMCs. The chain employs TRBV25-1 and TRBJ2-1; 10 positions agree with TRBD1. In DNA form, the CDR3 reads TGTACCAGCAGTGAACCCTCTGCCGGGACAGGGGATTTCGATGAGCAGTTCTTC. Translating gives CTSSEPSAGTGDFDEQFF. The whole variable domain, filled in from reference TRBV25-1 and TRBJ2-1, reads EADIYQTPRYLVIGTGKKITLECSQTMGHDKMYWYQQDPGMELHLIHYSYGVNSTEKGDLSSESTVSRIRTEHFPLTLESARPSHTSQYLCTSSEPSAGTGDFDEQFFGPGTRLTVL.